The 16 T cell receptor beta chains reported below all come from one sample, sequenced in a study of beta chain features in type 1 diabetes. cDNA synthesis used the whole RNA isolate, giving expressed TCRB sequences. Repertoires were generated with immunoSEQ multiplex PCR, while TCRdb's copy carries only in-frame clones and drops some. The sample lists 350,000 to 450,000 clones; about 14% were seen once. Sequenced input: naive CD4+ T cells from blood. These receptor sequences come from a woman under 30 in good health.

This clone was counted a few times. The V gene is TRBV5-6, the J gene TRBJ2-3; 11 bases fit TRBD2. Germline V gives CDR1 SGHDT, CDR2 YYEEEE. The V gene end was trimmed by 0 bases and the J gene end by 1 base; junction bases not matched to a gene: 4. The length of the CDR3 is 17 residues. The CDR3 DNA is TGTGCCAGCAGCTTGGCGGGACTAGCGGACCGCACAGATACGCAGTATTTT. Protein sequence: CASSLAGLADRTDTQYF.

About this clone itself: The same CDR3 is also encoded by other DNA sequences in this sample. The chain has TRBV18 and TRBJ2-7, with D perhaps matching TRBD2 (5 bases). Between the trimmed V and J ends, which lost 4 bases and 6 bases, there was a span of 10 bases. Germline values: CDR1 KGHSH, CDR2 LQKENI. The CDR3 covers 12 residues. The CDR3 DNA is TGTGCCAGCTCACTGAGTCGGGGCGAGCAGTACTTC. Residues: CASSLSRGEQYF.

This clone occurred a few times. The chain carries TRBV4-3 and TRBJ2-2; D possibly corresponds to TRBD1 (5 bases). Trimming took off 4 bases at V and 6 bases at J, with 15 bases between the two ends. The germline gives CDR1 LGHNA, CDR2 YSLEER. The CDR3 sequence is 15 residues long. CDR3 sequence: CASSPLQGIAGELFF. The CDR3, as DNA: TGCGCCAGCAGCCCGCTCCAGGGTATCGCCGGGGAGCTGTTTTTT.

The V and J genes are TRBV7-8 and TRBJ2-1; 7 nucleotides match TRBD1. CDR3 length: 12 residues. Germline V gives CDR1 SGHVS, CDR2 FQNEAQ. V lost 6 bases, J lost 12 bases, and 8 bases stayed unmatched. The CDR3 sequence is CASSPGQVRQFF. CDR3 bases: TGTGCCAGCAGTCCCGGACAGGTCAGGCAGTTCTTC.

V is TRBV28 and J is TRBJ1-2; D perhaps matches TRBD1 (5 bases). Germline lookup yields CDR1 MDHEN and CDR2 SYDVKM. The CDR3 extends over 13 amino acids. With 9 bases removed from V and 2 bases from J, the gap between germline ends came to 13 bases. Here the CDR3 reads CASRQYVNYGYTF. DNA for the CDR3: TGTGCCAGTCGACAGTACGTGAACTATGGCTACACCTTC.

The chain combines TRBV28 with TRBJ1-1; perhaps TRBD1 as D (5 bases). Germline assignment: CDR1 MDHEN and CDR2 SYDVKM. This CDR3 is 14 amino acids long. V dropped 11 bases and J dropped 3 bases, with 19 bases sitting between them. The CDR3 nucleotides read TGTGCCCTCACGGCTGGGGGAGGACACACTGAAGCTTTCTTT. Amino acid sequence: CALTAGGGHTEAFF. The full variable domain, with the rest looked up from reference TRBV28 and TRBJ1-1, is DVKVTQSSRYLVKRTGEKVFLECVQDMDHENMFWYRQDPGLGLRLIYFSYDVKMKEKGDIPEGYSVSREKKERFSLILESASTNQTSMYLCALTAGGGHTEAFFGQGTRLTVV.

The V call is TRBV7-9, the J call TRBJ1-5; D not resolved. Trimming removed 1 base from V and 1 base from J, with 5 bases in between. Germline V gene sequence: CDR1 SEHNR, CDR2 FQNEAQ (reference sequence). There are 14 residues in the CDR3. The CDR3 DNA follows: TGTGCCAGCAGCTTAGGGCACAGCAATCAGCCCCAGCATTTT. This translates into CASSLGHSNQPQHF.

The V call is TRBV11-1, the J call TRBJ1-1; 7 nucleotides match TRBD1. Germline V gene sequence: CDR1 SGHAT, CDR2 FQDESV (reference sequence). This CDR3 region has 14 residues. V dropped 5 bases and J dropped 7; count of bases not matched to a gene: 10. As DNA, the CDR3 is TGTGCCAGCAGCCCGAGGACAGGTAGACTTGAAGCTTTCTTT. Protein sequence: CASSPRTGRLEAFF.

This clone was counted between two and nine times. The chain combines TRBV21-1 with TRBJ1-1; the table's D call, TRBD1, has no DNA check behind it. TRBV21-1 constitutes a pseudogene. The CDR3 is 14 amino acids. This chain's CDR3 is CARRTGTMNTEAFF. CDR3 coding DNA: TGTGCCCGTCGGACAGGAACCATGAACACTGAAGCTTTCTTT.

The rearrangement links TRBV7-2 to TRBJ2-7; weak D call: TRBD2 (6 bases). The V end lost 5 bases, the J end lost 4 bases, and 15 bases lay between the germline ends. The CDR3 contains 14 residues. The germline V gene encodes CDR1 SGHTA and CDR2 FQGNSA. The CDR3 nucleotides are TGTGCCAGCAGCCTTACCGGGAGCTTGTACGAGCAGTACTTC. Translation gives CASSLTGSLYEQYF.

This clone was seen only a few times. The V and J genes are TRBV5-4 and TRBJ2-3; TRBD2 is a possible D gene (6 bases). Trimming took 4 bases from V and 0 from J, leaving 15 bases between them. The CDR3 runs to 16 residues. Germline V gene lookup returns CDR1 SGHNT and CDR2 YYREEE (reference sequence). CDR3 residues: CASSHGAGRSTDTQYF. Written as DNA, the CDR3 is TGTGCCAGCAGCCACGGTGCGGGACGGAGCACAGATACGCAGTATTTT.

This clone was detected a few times. The chain links TRBV6-5 to TRBJ1-2; TRBD1 aligns across 7 bases. CDR1 is MNHEY, CDR2 SVGAGI, per germline. V dropped 6 bases and J dropped 8; count of bases not matched to a gene: 6. The CDR3 runs 12 residues. The CDR3 protein is CASRSTGAGYTF. CDR3 nucleotide sequence: TGTGCCAGCAGGTCAACAGGGGCCGGCTACACCTTC.

This chain links TRBV2 with TRBJ2-1, with TRBD2 as a possible D gene (5 bases). There are 19 residues in the CDR3. In germline, CDR1 is SNHLY, CDR2 FYNNEI. V was shortened by 6 bases and J by 0 bases, with 24 bases between the two germline ends. The CDR3 spells CASRSTGLRHPTSYNEQFF. The CDR3 DNA reads TGTGCCAGCAGATCAACTGGACTCCGTCACCCTACCTCCTACAATGAGCAGTTCTTC.

The rearrangement joins TRBV9 to TRBJ2-7; TRBD1 matches at 9 bases. CDR1 SGDLS and CDR2 YYNGEE come from the germline V gene. Trimming removed 4 bases from V and 7 bases from J; junction bases left unmatched: 6. The CDR3 runs to 13 residues. This CDR3 is CASSPTGTGEQYF. DNA of the CDR3: TGTGCCAGCAGCCCAACCGGGACAGGGGAGCAGTACTTC.

J is TRBJ2-7 and V is TRBV14, with 9 bases fitting TRBD1. The CDR3 totals 15 residues. With 5 bases clipped from V and 1 base from J, the junction kept 6 bases outside the gene matches. Germline assignment: CDR1 SGHDN and CDR2 FVKESK. The CDR3 protein is CASSGYGTGSYEQYF. The CDR3 DNA reads TGTGCCAGCAGCGGATACGGGACAGGGTCCTACGAGCAGTACTTC. Combining the CDR3 with reference TRBV14 and TRBJ2-7 gives the whole variable domain EAGVTQFPSHSVIEKGQTVTLRCDPISGHDNLYWYRRVMGKEIKFLLHFVKESKQDESGMPNNRFLAERTGGTYSTLKVQPAELEDSGVYFCASSGYGTGSYEQYFGPGTRLTVT.

V is TRBV5-5 and J is TRBJ2-1, with unresolved D. CDR3 length equals 14 residues. Germline CDR1 is SGHKS and CDR2 is YYEKEE (reference sequence). The V end lost 7 bases, the J end lost 8 bases, and 19 bases lay between the germline ends. The CDR3 reads CASAYKIDSHEQFF. For the CDR3, the DNA is TGTGCCAGCGCCTATAAGATTGATAGCCATGAGCAGTTCTTC. Full variable domain (outside the CDR3, taken from reference TRBV5-5 and TRBJ2-1): DAGVTQSPTHLIKTRGQQVTLRCSPISGHKSVSWYQQVLGQGPQFIFQYYEKEERGRGNFPDRFSARQFPNYSSELNVNALLLGDSALYLCASAYKIDSHEQFFGPGTRLTVL.